Listed below are T cell receptor beta chains from one sample, sequenced in a study of T cell responses to AZD1222 COVID-19 vaccine. Produced via immunoSEQ multiplex PCR; TCRdb's table is partial and in-frame only. The sample includes fewer than 75,000 clones, roughly 85% seen only once; the top ten take 15% to 20%. The sequences come from peripheral blood, collected on day 0 of AZD1222 vaccination. The receptors were gathered from an adult in good health. The CDR3 runs from the conserved cysteine through the conserved F or W. Fields, in order: D gene, clone size, V gene, J gene, CDR3 protein, CDR3 DNA. The D gene is left open where the match is weak. Clone size, where shown, is once, few, many, or a class for clones that have expanded.

>.|.|TRBV2|TRBJ1-4
CASSAFLGENEKLFF
TGTGCCAGCAGTGCCTTCCTTGGGGAAAATGAAAAACTGTTTTTT
>.|few|TRBV7-6|TRBJ2-6
CASSFEGRTTLTGANVLTF
TGTGCCAGCAGCTTCGAGGGTCGGACTACCCTAACTGGGGCCAACGTCCTGACTTTC
>.|.|TRBV6-1|TRBJ1-5
CASSEAGGLFQPQHF
TGTGCCAGCAGTGAAGCAGGGGGGCTTTTTCAGCCCCAGCATTTT
>.|.|TRBV3-1/TRBV3-2|TRBJ1-1
CASSQGTGREAFF
TGTGCCAGCAGCCAGGGGACGGGGAGGGAAGCTTTCTTT
>.|.|TRBV24-1|TRBJ1-5
CATRRARGAPQHF
TGTGCCACCAGACGAGCACGCGGCGCGCCCCAGCATTTT
>TRBD1|few|TRBV2|TRBJ1-4
CASRGGQGEKLFF
TGTGCCAGCAGGGGAGGACAGGGAGAAAAACTGTTTTTT
>.|few|TRBV7-7|TRBJ2-3
CASSLAGSTDTQYF
TGTGCTAGCAGCTTAGCAGGCAGCACAGATACGCAGTATTTT
>.|.|TRBV3-1/TRBV3-2|TRBJ1-1
CASSQGTRLEAFF
TGTGCCAGCAGCCAAGGCACCAGATTGGAAGCTTTCTTT
>.|.|TRBV19|TRBJ1-2
CASRLRMGRYGYTF
TGTGCCAGTAGACTCCGGATGGGACGCTATGGCTACACCTTC
>.|.|TRBV5-1|TRBJ2-1
CASSLSESSYNEQFF
TGCGCCAGCAGCTTATCAGAGAGCTCCTACAATGAGCAGTTCTTC
>TRBD1|once|TRBV11-2|TRBJ2-1
CASSLVYGQGIQFF
TGTGCCAGCAGCTTAGTCTACGGACAGGGGATACAGTTCTTC
>TRBD1|.|TRBV7-9|TRBJ1-2
CASSSPDRGPGGYTF
TGTGCCAGCAGCTCCCCCGACAGGGGGCCGGGTGGCTACACCTTC
>TRBD1|.|TRBV6-1|TRBJ2-7
CASSDGTALSYEQYF
TGTGCCAGCAGTGACGGGACAGCGCTCTCCTACGAGCAGTACTTC
>TRBD1|.|TRBV27|TRBJ2-1
CASSTRDRARRYNEQFF
TGTGCCAGCAGTACCCGGGACAGGGCCCGACGATACAATGAGCAGTTCTTC
>.|.|TRBV19|TRBJ2-3
CASSIPPRADTQYF
TGTGCCAGTAGTATACCCCCTAGGGCAGATACGCAGTATTTT
>TRBD1|.|TRBV12-3/TRBV12-4|TRBJ1-1
CASSFRTGEAFF
TGTGCCAGCAGTTTCAGGACAGGTGAAGCTTTCTTT
>TRBD1|.|TRBV19|TRBJ2-7
CASRARTGSSYEQYF
TGTGCCAGTAGGGCGAGGACAGGGAGCTCCTACGAGCAGTACTTC
>TRBD2|.|TRBV4-1|TRBJ2-5
CASSQTLAGGPSKETQYF
TGCGCCAGCAGCCAAACGCTCGCGGGGGGGCCTTCCAAGGAGACCCAGTACTTC
>TRBD2|.|TRBV5-1|TRBJ2-3
CASSFGGGAGTDTQYF
TGCGCCAGCAGCTTTGGCGGGGGGGCTGGCACAGATACGCAGTATTTT
>.|.|TRBV3-1/TRBV3-2|TRBJ1-3
CASSPGSGNTIYF
TGTGCCAGCAGCCCGGGGTCCGGAAACACCATATATTTT
>.|once|TRBV5-1|TRBJ1-5
CASSIQGDQPQHF
TGCGCCAGCAGTATACAGGGAGATCAGCCCCAGCATTTT
>.|.|TRBV5-4|TRBJ1-3
CASSLRGNTIYF
TGTGCCAGCAGCTTACGGGGAAACACCATATATTTT
>.|.|TRBV5-1|TRBJ2-2
CASSPDTAVVNTGELFF
TGCGCCAGCAGCCCGGATACAGCAGTAGTAAACACCGGGGAGCTGTTTTTT
>TRBD1|.|TRBV27|TRBJ2-7
CASSGDSHYEQYF
TGTGCCAGCAGTGGGGACAGCCACTACGAGCAGTACTTC
>.|.|TRBV15|TRBJ1-1
CATSSFRGEAFF
TGTGCCACCAGCAGTTTCCGGGGTGAAGCTTTCTTT
>.|.|TRBV12-5|TRBJ1-1
CASAPGGTSTEAFF
TGTGCTAGTGCCCCTGGCGGGACGAGCACTGAAGCTTTCTTT
>.|.|TRBV7-6|TRBJ1-5
CASSLGTLSNQPQHF
TGTGCCAGCAGCTTAGGCACCTTGAGCAATCAGCCCCAGCATTTT
>.|.|TRBV28|TRBJ1-5
CASSLYRVDQPQHF
TGTGCCAGCAGTTTATACAGGGTTGATCAGCCCCAGCATTTT
>.|.|TRBV5-1|TRBJ2-5
CASSPSFETQYF
TGCGCCAGCAGCCCAAGTTTTGAGACCCAGTACTTC
>TRBD1|.|TRBV7-2|TRBJ1-2
CASSSQGAVYGYTF
TGTGCCAGCAGCTCACAGGGGGCGGTCTATGGCTACACCTTC
>.|.|TRBV6-2/TRBV6-3|TRBJ1-1
CASSAWGNTEAFF
TGTGCCAGCAGTGCGTGGGGGAACACTGAAGCTTTCTTT
>TRBD1|.|TRBV30|TRBJ1-2
CAWIGTDYGYTF
TGTGCCTGGATCGGGACAGACTATGGCTACACCTTC
>TRBD1|.|TRBV19|TRBJ1-2
CASSIRDRDGYTF
TGTGCCAGTAGTATCCGGGACAGGGATGGCTACACCTTC
>.|.|TRBV7-3|TRBJ2-5
CASSRTTDPGETQYF
TGTGCCAGCAGCAGGACGACAGATCCCGGAGAGACCCAGTACTTC
>TRBD1|few|TRBV29-1|TRBJ1-2
CSVANRGQFYTF
TGCAGCGTAGCCAACCGGGGACAGTTCTACACCTTC
>.|.|TRBV19|TRBJ1-5
CASRGFQGSNQPQHF
TGTGCTAGTAGAGGGTTTCAGGGGTCGAATCAGCCCCAGCATTTT
>.|.|TRBV28|TRBJ1-2
CASAGAPTNYGYTF
TGTGCCAGCGCAGGGGCACCGACTAACTATGGCTACACCTTC
>.|.|TRBV19|TRBJ1-5
CASSIVTGQPQHF
TGTGCCAGTAGCATTGTTACGGGGCAGCCCCAGCATTTT
>.|.|TRBV30|TRBJ1-5
CAWSVFLANQPQHF
TGTGCCTGGAGTGTATTTTTGGCGAATCAGCCCCAGCATTTT
>TRBD2|.|TRBV6-6|TRBJ2-3
CASSYSGGGPYF
TGTGCCAGCAGTTACTCAGGCGGGGGACCTTATTTT
>.|.|TRBV7-3|TRBJ2-1
CASSSGHQNGEQFF
TGTGCCAGCAGCTCGGGACACCAAAACGGGGAGCAGTTCTTC
>.|once|TRBV14|TRBJ2-7
CASSQERGPTYEQYF
TGTGCCAGCAGCCAAGAAAGGGGTCCTACCTACGAGCAGTACTTC
>.|.|TRBV5-8|TRBJ2-5
CASSQTGYQETQYF
TGTGCCAGCAGCCAGACAGGCTACCAAGAGACCCAGTACTTC
>.|.|TRBV29-1|TRBJ2-2
CSAGEQAKSAGELFF
TGCAGCGCGGGAGAACAGGCCAAGAGTGCCGGGGAGCTGTTTTTT
>TRBD1|.|TRBV6-1|TRBJ1-4
CASSEFTGGFEKLFF
TGTGCCAGCAGTGAATTTACAGGGGGCTTTGAAAAACTGTTTTTT
>TRBD1|.|TRBV30|TRBJ2-7
CAWSVHRGYEQYF
TGTGCCTGGAGTGTACACAGGGGCTACGAGCAGTACTTC
>.|.|TRBV27|TRBJ1-5
CASSLSGGRMGIYQPQHF
TGTGCCAGCAGTTTATCCGGTGGACGAATGGGGATCTATCAGCCCCAGCATTTT
>.|.|TRBV30|TRBJ1-2
CAWSVSPTNYGYTF
TGTGCCTGGAGTGTCAGTCCTACTAACTATGGCTACACCTTC
>.|.|TRBV3-1/TRBV3-2|TRBJ1-6
CASSNGPIRDSPLHF
TGTGCCAGCAGCAACGGGCCCATTAGGGATTCACCCCTCCACTTT
>TRBD2|.|TRBV19|TRBJ2-3
CASSNPGGRADTQYF
TGTGCCAGTAGTAATCCGGGGGGGCGGGCAGATACGCAGTATTTT
>TRBD1|.|TRBV7-8|TRBJ2-7
CASSKEDGTGRYF
TGTGCCAGCAGCAAAGAGGATGGGACAGGGAGGTACTTC
>TRBD1|.|TRBV9|TRBJ2-7
CASSVGTGQVKNEQYF
TGTGCCAGCAGCGTAGGAACGGGACAGGTAAAAAACGAGCAGTACTTC
>.|.|TRBV5-1|TRBJ2-7
CASSLASGHGQYF
TGCGCCAGCAGCTTGGCCTCGGGCCACGGGCAGTACTTC